This T cell receptor beta chain was recorded in a study of CD8 T cells in Susac syndrome. Reverse transcription of about 0.45 to 1 ug RNA used random hexamers. TCR beta CDR3 was amplified by immunoSEQ multiplex PCR. This amplification extended across 54 Vbeta and 13 Jbeta segments. TCRdb used MiXCR to reprocess the immunoSEQ multiplex PCR reads, holding one entry per CDR3 protein. The sample holds about 280,000 distinct CDR3 sequences, 80% to 90% seen once. CDR1 is SGDLS, CDR2 YYNGEE, per germline. The V end was cut by 3 bases, the J end by 0 bases, with 13 bases between. The CDR3 runs 15 residues. Purification of the CD8+ and CD4+ T cells relied on negative isolation, and TEMRA cells underwent FACS enrichment.

This sequence joins TRBV9 and TRBJ2-7; D is perhaps TRBD2 (5 bases). The sequencing input was CD8+ T cells from PBMCs. This clonotype was obtained from a human donor with multiple sclerosis. The DNA for the CDR3 is TGTGCCAGCAGCGAGAGCCCCGGGGTCTCCTACGAGCAGTACTTC. As protein: CASSESPGVSYEQYF.